These 29 T cell receptor beta chains came from one sample sequenced in a study of blood T cell repertoires in COVID-19. Sequenced by immunoSEQ multiplex PCR; TCRdb stores in-frame clones only, minus some. The sample records about 190,000 clones, more than 70% being singletons. Sample: peripheral blood. Receptors were obtained from a woman in her forties who had recovered from COVID-19.

The chain has TRBV5-1 and TRBJ2-7; 8 nucleotides agree with TRBD1. The CDR3 covers 14 residues. CDR1 is SGHRS, CDR2 YFSETQ, per germline. Trimming cost V 6 bases and J 3 bases; bases outside gene matches: 8. The CDR3 protein is CASTRGPAGYEQYF. CDR3 nucleotides: TGCGCCAGCACCAGGGGGCCGGCTGGCTACGAGCAGTACTTC.

The rearrangement links TRBV7-9 to TRBJ2-1; 12 bases match TRBD1. Germline assignment: CDR1 SEHNR and CDR2 FQNEAQ (reference sequence). The CDR3 spans 16 residues. After removal of 7 bases from V and 5 bases from J, the junction contained 9 bases not matched to a gene. The CDR3 loop reads CASTRDRGLEDNEQFF. The DNA for the CDR3 is TGTGCCAGCACCCGGGACAGGGGGCTCGAGGACAATGAGCAGTTCTTC.

The V call is TRBV5-1, the J call TRBJ2-3; D not certain. This CDR3 comprises 14 residues. Germline V gene lookup returns CDR1 SGHRS and CDR2 YFSETQ. Trimming cost V 0 bases and J 2 bases, with 7 bases left between them. The CDR3 loop is CASSLELITDTQYF. CDR3 in DNA: TGCGCCAGCAGCTTGGAGCTGATCACAGATACGCAGTATTTT.

The rearrangement joins TRBV5-1 to TRBJ1-1; 9 nucleotides match TRBD1. Trimming at V came to 2 bases and at J to 4 bases, leaving 6 bases not matched to a gene. From germline, CDR1 is SGHRS and CDR2 YFSETQ. The CDR3 runs 15 residues. CDR3 protein: CASSFQQGAGTEAFF. The CDR3 DNA reads TGCGCCAGCAGCTTCCAACAGGGGGCAGGCACTGAAGCTTTCTTT.

The genes are TRBV29-1 and TRBJ1-5, with a weak D call TRBD1 (5 bases). CDR3 length: 12 residues. In germline, CDR1 is SQVTM, CDR2 ANQGSEA. The V end lost 5 bases, the J end lost 1 base, and 6 bases lay between the germline ends. CDR3 bases: TGCAGCGTTCGGGGGAGCAATCAGCCCCAGCATTTT. It is translated as CSVRGSNQPQHF.

V usage is TRBV19 and J usage is TRBJ2-5; 9 nucleotides align to TRBD2. CDR3 length equals 14 residues. From germline, CDR1 is LNHDA and CDR2 SQIVND (reference sequence). The ends lost 5 bases at V and 4 bases at J; junction bases unmatched: 5. CDR3 coding DNA: TGTGCCAGTAGTCTGCGGGGGGGTGGAGAGACCCAGTACTTC. It encodes CASSLRGGGETQYF.

The rearrangement links TRBV9 to TRBJ2-7; 10 bases line up with TRBD2. Germline V gives CDR1 SGDLS, CDR2 YYNGEE. CDR3 size: 17 residues. Trimming took 0 bases from V and 2 from J; bases not matched to a gene: 8. The CDR3 sequence: CASSVAPSGSGTYEQYF. The CDR3 bases are TGTGCCAGCAGCGTAGCTCCTAGCGGGAGTGGTACCTACGAGCAGTACTTC. Full variable domain (outside the CDR3, taken from reference TRBV9 and TRBJ2-7): DSGVTQTPKHLITATGQRVTLRCSPRSGDLSVYWYQQSLDQGLQFLIQYYNGEERAKGNILERFSAQQFPDLHSELNLSSLELGDSALYFCASSVAPSGSGTYEQYFGPGTRLTVT.

The chain combines TRBV19 with TRBJ1-1; 9 nucleotides align to TRBD1. V was clipped by 6 bases and J by 0 bases; unmatched bases: 11. Germline V gene lookup returns CDR1 LNHDA and CDR2 SQIVND (reference sequence). The CDR3 sequence is 17 residues long. The CDR3 is CASSTIDRGTMNTEAFF. CDR3 in DNA: TGTGCCAGTAGCACGATTGACAGGGGGACCATGAACACTGAAGCTTTCTTT. The variable domain in full, with the rest retrieved from reference TRBV19 and TRBJ1-1, is DGGITQSPKYLFRKEGQNVTLSCEQNLNHDAMYWYRQDPGQGLRLIYYSQIVNDFQKGDIAEGYSVSREKKESFPLTVTSAQKNPTAFYLCASSTIDRGTMNTEAFFGQGTRLTVV.

The chain uses TRBV19 and TRBJ2-3; 9 nucleotides match TRBD2. The CDR3 sequence is 16 residues long. Unmatched junction bases numbered 5, after V lost 4 bases and J lost 0 bases. CDR1 is LNHDA and CDR2 is SQIVND in the germline V gene (reference sequence). The CDR3 DNA sequence: TGTGCCAGTAGTACCCTAGCGGGAACTAGCACAGATACGCAGTATTTT. It translates to CASSTLAGTSTDTQYF.

The J gene is TRBJ2-1, the V gene TRBV11-3, with TRBD2 as a possible D gene (6 bases). Trimming took 5 bases from V and 7 from J, leaving 15 bases between them. There are 14 residues in the CDR3. The germline V gene encodes CDR1 SGHNT and CDR2 YENEEA. The CDR3 loop reads CASSPEGPQNEQFF. The CDR3 DNA is TGTGCCAGCAGCCCGGAGGGCCCTCAGAATGAGCAGTTCTTC. The entire variable domain, with the rest obtained from reference TRBV11-3 and TRBJ2-1, is as follows: EAGVVQSPRYKIIEKKQPVAFWCNPISGHNTLYWYLQNLGQGPELLIRYENEEAVDDSQLPKDRFSAERLKGVDSTLKIQPAELGDSAVYLCASSPEGPQNEQFFGPGTRLTVL.

The genes are TRBV30 and TRBJ2-7; no definite D call. Germline V gives CDR1 GTSNPN, CDR2 SVGIG (reference sequence). CDR3 length: 12 amino acids. The V end was cut by 2 bases, the J end by 5 bases, with 10 bases between. The CDR3 region has the DNA TGTGCCTGGAGTCTTTTTAGTAACGAGCAGTACTTC. Translation: CAWSLFSNEQYF.

The chain employs TRBV30 and TRBJ2-3; possible D gene TRBD2, 6 bases. Trimming took 4 bases from V and 0 from J, leaving 14 bases between them. The CDR3 is 15 residues long. CDR1 GTSNPN and CDR2 SVGIG come from the germline V gene (reference sequence). In DNA form, the CDR3 reads TGTGCCTGGATTTATGGGAGCGGGAGCACAGATACGCAGTATTTT. Translation gives CAWIYGSGSTDTQYF.

V usage is TRBV10-1 and J usage is TRBJ2-2, with TRBD2 identical over 9 bases. The V segment lost 9 bases and the J segment 7 bases; nucleotides outside the gene matches: 9. The V gene's germline CDR1 is WNHNN and CDR2 SYGVQD (reference sequence). CDR3 size: 14 residues. CDR3 nucleotides: TGCGCCAGATCCATGGGGACTAGCAGCGGGGAGCTGTTTTTT. Translating gives CARSMGTSSGELFF.

This chain joins TRBV12-3 or TRBV12-4 and TRBJ1-2, with D possibly TRBD1 on 5 matching bases. The CDR3 has 12 amino acids. V gave up 2 bases and J gave up 6 bases, with 7 bases separating them. The CDR3 region is CASSLPGDGYTF. CDR3 in DNA: TGTGCCAGCAGTTTACCGGGGGATGGCTACACCTTC.

CDR3 sequence reads: CASSKDRGHTEAFF. The CDR3 region has the DNA TGTGCCAGCAGCAAAGACAGGGGGCATACTGAAGCTTTCTTT. The chain combines TRBV7-2 with TRBJ1-1; 10 bases are shared with TRBD1. The CDR3 is 14 residues long. With 5 bases clipped from V and 5 bases from J, the junction kept 5 bases outside the gene matches. The V gene's germline CDR1 is SGHTA and CDR2 FQGNSA.

The chain joins TRBV7-2 to TRBJ2-5; maybe TRBD1 (6 bases). The V gene lost 1 base and the J gene lost 2 bases, with 23 bases spanning the gap. The CDR3 is 19 residues long. The germline gives CDR1 SGHTA, CDR2 FQGNSA. DNA for the CDR3: TGTGCCAGCAGCTTAGGCTTCGAGACAGGCCAACTGGGGCAAGAGACCCAGTACTTC. It translates to CASSLGFETGQLGQETQYF.

The chain employs TRBV9 and TRBJ2-5, with TRBD2 matching 7 bases. CDR1 is SGDLS, CDR2 YYNGEE, per germline. This CDR3 spans 18 amino acids. V lost 4 bases and J lost 4; bases outside the gene matches: 19. The CDR3 sequence: CASSLTGGSGWVAETQYF. The CDR3, as DNA: TGTGCCAGCAGCCTGACGGGGGGAAGCGGGTGGGTGGCAGAGACCCAGTACTTC. The full variable domain, its missing parts supplied by reference TRBV9 and TRBJ2-5, is DSGVTQTPKHLITATGQRVTLRCSPRSGDLSVYWYQQSLDQGLQFLIQYYNGEERAKGNILERFSAQQFPDLHSELNLSSLELGDSALYFCASSLTGGSGWVAETQYFGPGTRLLVL.

This clone turned up a few times. A read error may produce the germline difference seen at one junction end. The chain is built from TRBV6-2 or TRBV6-3 and TRBJ2-2; the match to TRBD1 covers 7 bases. CDR1 MNHEY and CDR2 SVGEGT come from the germline V gene. The CDR3 length is 16 residues. The CDR3 sequence: CASSHLRRGRYRGAVF. CDR3 sequence (DNA): TGTGCCAGCAGTCACCTCAGAAGGGGGCGGTACCGGGGAGCTGTTTTT.

Only a few counts were recorded for this clone. V usage is TRBV7-9 and J usage is TRBJ1-6; maybe TRBD1 (5 bases). With 3 bases removed from V and 4 bases from J, the gap between germline ends came to 10 bases. The CDR3 length is 15 residues. CDR1 is SEHNR and CDR2 is FQNEAQ in the germline V gene (reference sequence). CDR3 sequence reads: CASSLPTVYNSPLHF. CDR3 DNA: TGTGCCAGCAGCTTGCCGACAGTGTATAATTCACCCCTCCACTTT.

The chain uses TRBV29-1 and TRBJ2-7; TRBD1 matches at 9 bases. The germline V gene has CDR1 SQVTM and CDR2 ANQGSEA. The CDR3 length is 19 residues. J was trimmed by 7 bases and V by 1 base; bases with no gene match: 23. Written as DNA, the CDR3 is TGCAGCGTTGAAGCCCGGGACAGGGTTTGTTTGTCTAAACGAAAAGAGCAGTACTTC. This gives the protein CSVEARDRVCLSKRKEQYF.

The chain recombines TRBV19 with TRBJ1-2; TRBD1 matches at 7 bases. V lost 8 bases to trimming and J lost 0 bases; unmatched junction nucleotides: 6. Germline CDR1 reads LNHDA; CDR2 reads SQIVND (reference sequence). This CDR3 has 14 amino acids. CDR3 amino acids: CASSRGTANYGYTF. Here the CDR3 DNA reads TGTGCCAGTTCACGTGGGACAGCTAACTATGGCTACACCTTC.

This chain uses TRBV30 with TRBJ1-4, with TRBD1 matching 10 bases. J gave up 8 bases and V 4 bases, and 7 bases lay outside the gene matches. This CDR3 is built from 14 residues. Germline V gene data show CDR1 as GTSNPN and CDR2 as SVGIG (reference sequence). CDR3 in DNA: TGTGCCTGGAACCGACAGGGGGCTGGAGAAAAACTGTTTTTT. Protein sequence: CAWNRQGAGEKLFF.

The CDR3 loop reads CASSEGLAGYNEQFF. Here the CDR3 DNA reads TGTGCCAGCAGTGAAGGACTAGCGGGCTACAATGAGCAGTTCTTC. The chain joins TRBV6-4 to TRBJ2-1; TRBD2 matches at 11 bases. The CDR3 extends over 15 amino acids. V was pared by 3 bases and J by 3 bases, with 1 base of the junction left unmatched. The germline gives CDR1 MRHNA, CDR2 SNTAGT.

The rearrangement uses TRBV6-1 and TRBJ2-2; D is possibly TRBD2 (6 bases). Germline CDR1 and CDR2: MNHNS and SASEGT. The CDR3 consists of 14 residues. V was shortened by 1 base and J by 8 bases, with 11 bases between the two germline ends. CDR3 region: CASSEVAVAGELFF. In DNA, the CDR3 is TGTGCCAGCAGTGAAGTAGCGGTGGCTGGGGAGCTGTTTTTT.

This clone was recorded a few times. The chain uses TRBV7-6 and TRBJ2-3; 13 bases match TRBD2. CDR3 length equals 20 residues. V shed 0 bases and J 2 bases; nucleotides not matched to a gene: 11. Germline V CDR1 and CDR2: SGHVS, FNYEAQ. The CDR3 loop reads CASSLAPRLAGGSHTDTQYF. The CDR3 DNA reads as TGTGCCAGCAGCTTAGCCCCAAGACTAGCGGGAGGATCTCACACAGATACGCAGTATTTT.

This rearrangement joins TRBV30 to TRBJ1-5, with 8 bases aligning to TRBD1. There are 13 residues in the CDR3. Germline-derived CDR1 and CDR2 are GTSNPN and SVGIG (reference sequence). After removal of 5 bases from V and 3 bases from J, the junction contained 3 bases not matched to a gene. CDR3 DNA sequence: TGTGCCTGGGGGGGACAGGACAATCAGCCCCAGCATTTT. Translation: CAWGGQDNQPQHF.

In this sample, this clone turned up once. The rearrangement joins TRBV10-3 to TRBJ2-2, with 10 bases that match TRBD2. CDR3 length equals 16 residues. Germline V gene sequence: CDR1 ENHRY, CDR2 SYGVKD. Germline trimming cut 7 bases from V and 3 bases from J; bases unmatched to any gene: 8. CDR3 in DNA: TGTGCCATCAAAGGGGCTAGCGGGAGTTACACCGGGGAGCTGTTTTTT. Protein sequence: CAIKGASGSYTGELFF.

The chain uses TRBV10-3 and TRBJ1-1; 8 bases are a match to TRBD1. The length of the CDR3 is 17 residues. The germline V gene has CDR1 ENHRY and CDR2 SYGVKD. V trimming: 2 bases; J trimming: 0 bases; junction bases outside the gene matches: 8. The chain's CDR3 is CAISEPEGQGLNTEAFF. The CDR3 DNA reads TGTGCCATCAGTGAGCCGGAAGGACAGGGTTTGAACACTGAAGCTTTCTTT.

V gene TRBV10-2 combines with J gene TRBJ2-5; a possible D gene is TRBD2 (5 bases). Trimming shortened V by 6 bases and J by 5 bases, and 16 bases separated the two germline ends. This CDR3 is built from 14 residues. Germline loops: CDR1 WSHSY, CDR2 SAAADI. The CDR3 nucleotides read TGCGCCAGCAGGGAACGGACTGGGAAGGAGACCCAGTACTTC. Translated: CASRERTGKETQYF.